This T cell receptor (beta chain) was identified in a study of cytomegalovirus exposure and HLA in healthy donors. Study-wide findings and caveats: Some TCR beta chains (roughly 160 of them) were listed as cytomegalovirus-associated.

The CDR3 spans 14 residues. Germline CDR1 is KGHSH and CDR2 is LQKENI. V dropped 5 bases and J dropped 1; count of bases not matched to a gene: 2. Clones were sequenced by immunoSEQ multiplex PCR, and TCRdb holds only the in-frame ones, with some missing. The sample carries 260,000 or so clones, around 89% recorded once. As for this clone: The antigen remains undetermined.

The receptor was isolated from a woman between 18 and 29 years old in good health and CMV-seronegative. The chain uses TRBV18 and TRBJ2-3, with TRBD2 matching 8 bases. Material for sequencing was PBMCs. Here the CDR3 reads CASSGLAGTDTQYF. CDR3 nucleotide sequence: TGTGCCAGCTCAGGACTAGCAGGCACAGATACGCAGTATTTT.